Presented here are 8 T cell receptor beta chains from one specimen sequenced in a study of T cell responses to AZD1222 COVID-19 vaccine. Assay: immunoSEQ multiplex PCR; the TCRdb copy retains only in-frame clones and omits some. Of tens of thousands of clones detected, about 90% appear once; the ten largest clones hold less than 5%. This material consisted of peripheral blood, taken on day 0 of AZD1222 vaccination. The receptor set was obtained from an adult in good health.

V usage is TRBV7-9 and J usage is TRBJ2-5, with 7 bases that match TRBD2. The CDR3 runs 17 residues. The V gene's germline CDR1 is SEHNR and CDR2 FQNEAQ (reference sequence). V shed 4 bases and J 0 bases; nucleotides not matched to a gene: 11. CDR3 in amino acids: CASSYGGRGPYQETQYF. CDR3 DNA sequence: TGTGCCAGCAGCTACGGAGGGAGGGGCCCGTACCAAGAGACCCAGTACTTC.

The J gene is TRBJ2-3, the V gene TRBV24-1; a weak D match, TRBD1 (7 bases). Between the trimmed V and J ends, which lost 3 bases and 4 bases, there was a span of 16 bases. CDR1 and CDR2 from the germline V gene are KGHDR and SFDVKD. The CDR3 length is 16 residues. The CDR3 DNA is TGTGCCACCAGTGATCCAAGGGGGCCTAGCGCAGATACGCAGTATTTT. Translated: CATSDPRGPSADTQYF.

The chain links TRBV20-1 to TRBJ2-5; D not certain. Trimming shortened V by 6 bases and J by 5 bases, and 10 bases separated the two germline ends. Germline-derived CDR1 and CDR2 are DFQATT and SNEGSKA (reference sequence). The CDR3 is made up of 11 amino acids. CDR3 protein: CSAGIGETQYF. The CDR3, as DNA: TGCAGTGCAGGGATAGGGGAGACCCAGTACTTC.

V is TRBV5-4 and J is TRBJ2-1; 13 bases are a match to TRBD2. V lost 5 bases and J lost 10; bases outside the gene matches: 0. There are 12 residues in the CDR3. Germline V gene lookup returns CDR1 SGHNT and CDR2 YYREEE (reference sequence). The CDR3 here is CASRLAGGEQFF. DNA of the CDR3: TGTGCCAGCAGACTAGCGGGGGGGGAGCAGTTCTTC.

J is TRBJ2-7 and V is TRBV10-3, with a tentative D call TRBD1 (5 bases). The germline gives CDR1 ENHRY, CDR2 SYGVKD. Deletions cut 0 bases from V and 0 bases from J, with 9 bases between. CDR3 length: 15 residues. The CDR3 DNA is TGTGCCATCAGTGAGTCGAGACAGAGCTCCTACGAGCAGTACTTC. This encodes CAISESRQSSYEQYF.

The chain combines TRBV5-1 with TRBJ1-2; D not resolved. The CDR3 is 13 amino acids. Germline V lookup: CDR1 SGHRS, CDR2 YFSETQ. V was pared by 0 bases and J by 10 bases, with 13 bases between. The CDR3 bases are TGCGCCAGCAGCTTGGGTGGCAGCACCACCTACACCTTC. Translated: CASSLGGSTTYTF.

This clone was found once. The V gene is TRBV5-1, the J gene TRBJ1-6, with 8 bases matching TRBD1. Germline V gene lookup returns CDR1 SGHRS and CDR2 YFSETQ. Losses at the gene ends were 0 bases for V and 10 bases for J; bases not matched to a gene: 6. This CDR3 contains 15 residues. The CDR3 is CASSLDGQGRSPLHF. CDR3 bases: TGCGCCAGCAGCTTGGACGGACAGGGCCGGTCACCCCTCCACTTT.

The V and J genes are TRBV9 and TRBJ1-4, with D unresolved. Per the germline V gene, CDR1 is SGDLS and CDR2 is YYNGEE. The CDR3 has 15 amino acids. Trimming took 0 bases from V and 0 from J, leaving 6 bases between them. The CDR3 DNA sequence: TGTGCCAGCAGCGTAGACGGGACAACTAATGAAAAACTGTTTTTT. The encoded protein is CASSVDGTTNEKLFF. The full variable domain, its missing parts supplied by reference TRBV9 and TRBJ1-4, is DSGVTQTPKHLITATGQRVTLRCSPRSGDLSVYWYQQSLDQGLQFLIQYYNGEERAKGNILERFSAQQFPDLHSELNLSSLELGDSALYFCASSVDGTTNEKLFFGSGTQLSVL.